One sample yielded the 9 T cell receptor beta chains listed below, sequenced in a study of CD8 T cells in ankylosing spondylitis (dated by TCRdb to 2015 to 2018). The library was obtained by 5' RACE. The data were produced on an Illumina HiSeq 2500. The public reads were run again by TCRdb, first through fastp at Q25 and then through MiXCR, and only productive beta chains were kept. All rows with the same CDR3 protein become a single entry with the most common DNA and genes. The sample table contains about 340,000 distinct CDR3 sequences; only one count was recorded for approximately 15% of them. Of the sample, 1.1% falls within the top ten clones. Sample: blood, either unsorted or a sorted T cell fraction (not recorded which). These receptor sequences come from a male donor with ankylosing spondylitis or in good health (not recorded which).

This clonotype has a handful of counts. This chain joins TRBV6-5 and TRBJ2-2; D remains unclear. The V end was cut by 2 bases, the J end by 5 bases, with 12 bases between. Germline CDR1 and CDR2: MNHEY and SVGAGI. This CDR3 comprises 15 residues. This CDR3 is CASSYETLATGELFF. The DNA for the CDR3 is TGTGCCAGCAGTTACGAGACTCTTGCTACCGGGGAGCTGTTTTTT.

This clonotype was seen repeatedly, ten times or more. V usage is TRBV29-1 and J usage is TRBJ1-2; D is perhaps TRBD1 (6 bases). V lost 2 bases and J 8 bases, leaving 18 bases between the germline ends. CDR3 length equals 14 residues. The germline gives CDR1 SQVTM, CDR2 ANQGSEA. CDR3: CSVELTGTSGGYTF. CDR3 DNA sequence: TGCAGCGTTGAATTGACCGGGACATCAGGAGGCTACACCTTC. Full variable domain (missing parts from reference TRBV29-1 and TRBJ1-2): SAVISQKPSRDICQRGTSLTIQCQVDSQVTMMFWYRQQPGQSLTLIATANQGSEATYESGFVIDKFPISRPNLTFSTLTVSNMSPEDSSIYLCSVELTGTSGGYTFGSGTRLTVV.

The chain carries TRBV11-2 and TRBJ2-7, with D possibly matching TRBD2 (5 bases). Germline values: CDR1 SGHAT, CDR2 FQNNGV. The V gene lost 5 bases and the J gene lost 9 bases, with 17 bases spanning the gap. This CDR3 comprises 13 residues. CDR3 bases: TGTGCCAGCAGCCCCCAGGACGGGGTGCGGCAGTACTTC. This gives the protein CASSPQDGVRQYF.

The sample holds a few counts of this clonotype. The chain recombines TRBV2 with TRBJ1-2; D gene uncertain. Deletions cut 7 bases from V and 2 bases from J, with 14 bases between. Germline lookup yields CDR1 SNHLY and CDR2 FYNNEI. The CDR3 loop spans 14 amino acids. In DNA form, the CDR3 reads TGTGCCAGCAAGCCCGATGTGGCGAACTATGGCTACACCTTC. Translating gives CASKPDVANYGYTF.

This clonotype was seen more than once but under ten times. V is TRBV10-1 and J is TRBJ2-2, with unresolved D. The V end lost 0 bases, the J end lost 0 bases, and 8 bases lay between the germline ends. The germline V gene has CDR1 WNHNN and CDR2 SYGVQD (reference sequence). This CDR3 region has 16 residues. The CDR3 DNA reads as TGCGCCAGCAGTGAGTCAGGGAATTCGAACACCGGGGAGCTGTTTTTT. Its protein is CASSESGNSNTGELFF.

This clonotype was detected many times. V and J are TRBV4-1 and TRBJ2-1; 16 bases align to TRBD2. The CDR3 length is 14 residues. V dropped 5 bases and J dropped 10; count of bases not matched to a gene: 2. The germline CDR1 and CDR2 sequences are MGHRA and YSYEKL. CDR3 region: CASSSGLAGGEQFF. The CDR3 nucleotides read TGCGCCAGCAGCTCGGGACTAGCGGGAGGGGAGCAGTTCTTC.

The gene calls are TRBV5-1 and TRBJ2-1, with D perhaps TRBD1 (6 bases). The germline CDR1 and CDR2 sequences are SGHRS and YFSETQ. CDR3 size: 12 residues. Trimming removed 7 bases at V and 6 bases at J, with 11 bases between. The CDR3 DNA reads as TGCGCCAGCGTATCACAGGGCAATGAGCAGTTCTTC. Translation: CASVSQGNEQFF.

For the CDR3, the DNA is TGTGCCAGCAGCGTAGGTGGGGGGAGCGAGCAGTTCTTC. This translates into CASSVGGGSEQFF. V usage is TRBV9 and J usage is TRBJ2-1, with D perhaps matching TRBD2 (6 bases). Per the germline V gene, CDR1 is SGDLS and CDR2 is YYNGEE. The germline V and J ends were trimmed by 0 bases and 10 bases, with 11 bases remaining between them. CDR3 length: 13 residues.

The chain links TRBV6-1 to TRBJ2-5; D is ambiguous. This CDR3 has 14 amino acids. Trimming removed 6 bases from V and 0 bases from J, with 11 bases in between. From germline, CDR1 is MNHNS and CDR2 SASEGT. In DNA, the CDR3 is TGTGCCAGCAGCCGCCCTCGCGACCAAGAGACCCAGTACTTC. The encoded protein is CASSRPRDQETQYF.